This is a list of T cell receptor beta chains from one sample in a study of shared clonotypes between healthy human individuals. The repertoire was sequenced with immunoSEQ multiplex PCR; TCRdb's copy has only in-frame clones and lacks some. The sample lists about a million clones; about 74% were seen once. Sequencing was carried out using memory CD4+ T cells sorted from blood. These receptors were obtained from a man younger than 35 in good health. Both conserved end residues are part of each CDR3. Each record gives: V gene, J gene, CDR3 length, CDR3 protein.

TRBV5-4	TRBJ2-1	15	CASSLAGNYYNEQFF
TRBV2	TRBJ2-1	13	CASSGGQGNEQFF
TRBV7-9	TRBJ1-4	15	CASSRTGPTNEKLFF
TRBV7-3	TRBJ1-1	14	CASSTGPENTEAFF
TRBV6-6	TRBJ2-7	15	CASSSRQGFLYEQYF
TRBV9	TRBJ2-1	14	CASSGLSPRSEQFF
TRBV28	TRBJ1-3	15	CASSPSTGGGNTIYF
TRBV5-1	TRBJ2-7	14	CASSLWREGGEQYF
TRBV10-3	TRBJ2-7	14	CAISESRVPGEQYF
TRBV29-1	TRBJ1-2	12	CSGDTGNYGYTF
TRBV5-4	TRBJ1-4	15	CASSLGGASGEKLFF
TRBV27	TRBJ2-7	17	CASSHGPTGQFLWEQYF
TRBV9	TRBJ2-2	15	CASSPRMVGTGELFF
TRBV25-1	TRBJ2-7	11	CASSRLYEQYF
TRBV18	TRBJ1-6	15	CASSPASELYSPLHF
TRBV6-5	TRBJ2-5	12	CASRTGEETQYF
TRBV7-9	TRBJ1-1	15	CAGTGTAEENTEAFF
TRBV2	TRBJ1-6	15	CATTAGGGNNSPLHF
TRBV15	TRBJ2-1	15	CATSLSGNSYNEQFF
TRBV2	TRBJ2-7	14	CASRAAAHSYEQYF
TRBV29-1	TRBJ2-1	14	CSVEERGTYNEQFF
TRBV5-1	TRBJ2-1	15	CASSFGSAGRNEQFF
TRBV14	TRBJ2-7	12	CASSQTRQSSYF
TRBV5-1	TRBJ2-7	15	CASSIRAGDAYEQYF
TRBV6-1	-	15	CASSDGPGDTYEQYF
TRBV2	TRBJ1-3	12	CASSESRNTIYF
TRBV7-3	TRBJ1-5	13	CASSYDRGQPQHF
TRBV5-4	TRBJ2-2	15	CASTPTSGGTGELFF